Presented here are 29 T cell receptor beta chains from one specimen sequenced in a study of CXCR3-negative and CXCR3-positive naive CD8 T cells. In preparing the TRB cDNA libraries, 5' RACE with UMI labels was used. TCRdb re-called the 5' RACE reads and gives one entry per CDR3 protein, without DNA. Here the sample table reports under 75,000 distinct CDR3 sequences. Source material: naive CXCR3- CD8+ T cells from blood. Described subset: CD45RO-CCR7+CD27+CD95- naive CD8+ T cells lacking CXCR3 (TNR3-). The receptors stem from a human donor in good health. Some clones in this sample may be carry-over from other donors' samples.

CDR3 protein: CASSYPGGASEQYF. V and J are TRBV6-6 and TRBJ2-7; TCRdb returns TRBD2, unconfirmable since there is no DNA. CDR3 length: 14 amino acids. CDR1 is MNHNY and CDR2 is SVGAGI in the germline V gene (reference sequence).

This chain uses TRBV21-1 with TRBJ2-1; TCRdb's assignment of TRBD2 cannot be checked, as there is no DNA. TRBV21-1 is a documented pseudogene. CDR3 length: 16 amino acids. This CDR3 reads CASRQREDFGSYEQFF.

CDR3 region: CSVGALLAGGQDTQYF. The chain is built from TRBV29-1 and TRBJ2-3; TCRdb names TRBD2, which stays unverified in the absence of DNA. The CDR3 length is 16 residues. The V gene's germline CDR1 is SQVTM and CDR2 ANQGSEA.

The CDR3 sequence: CASSPFSSGDAETQYF. The chain joins TRBV19 to TRBJ2-5; the TCRdb D gene call, TRBD1, has no DNA to confirm it. Germline loops: CDR1 LNHDA, CDR2 SQIVND (reference sequence). The CDR3 spans 16 residues.

The chain links TRBV6-2 or TRBV6-3 to TRBJ2-3; absent DNA, TCRdb's TRBD2 call cannot be checked. Germline-derived CDR1 and CDR2 are MNHEY and SVGEGT. The length of the CDR3 is 18 residues. The chain's CDR3 is CASSQGLAGGPSTDTQYF.

The J gene is TRBJ2-3, the V gene TRBV12-3 or TRBV12-4; TCRdb's D call, TRBD1, is unchecked because there is no DNA. The CDR3 totals 14 residues. CDR3 sequence: CASSLGRAADTQYF.

This chain links TRBV29-1 with TRBJ2-1; TCRdb selects TRBD1, and the lack of DNA leaves this call unchecked. Germline CDR1 SQVTM, CDR2 ANQGSEA. The CDR3 consists of 13 residues. The CDR3 sequence is CSVGTISFHEQFF.

The rearrangement joins TRBV5-1 to TRBJ2-5. Germline V gene sequence: CDR1 SGHRS, CDR2 YFSETQ. The CDR3 length is 12 residues. The CDR3 region is CASSLTQETQYF.

The chain uses TRBV4-3 and TRBJ2-1; the D gene TCRdb calls, TRBD2, cannot be checked with no DNA. Germline values: CDR1 LGHNA, CDR2 YSLEER. CDR3 length: 15 amino acids. This CDR3 reads CASSPSSGEYNEQFF.

This chain uses TRBV9 with TRBJ2-1; the TRBD2 assignment by TCRdb is unverifiable without DNA. CDR1 is SGDLS and CDR2 is YYNGEE in the germline V gene. This CDR3 spans 14 amino acids. The CDR3 loop is CASNPSGAINEQFF.

V gene TRBV28 combines with J gene TRBJ2-6; TCRdb's D call of TRBD1 is untestable without DNA. The CDR3 runs 16 residues. Per the germline V gene, CDR1 is MDHEN and CDR2 is SYDVKM. CDR3 amino acids: CASYTGTPSGANVLTF. Supplemented by reference TRBV28 and TRBJ2-6, the full variable domain reads DVKVTQSSRYLVKRTGEKVFLECVQDMDHENMFWYRQDPGLGLRLIYFSYDVKMKEKGDIPEGYSVSREKKERFSLILESASTNQTSMYLCASYTGTPSGANVLTFGAGSRLTVL.

According to its frequency, this clonotype is medium-sized. The V and J genes are TRBV14 and TRBJ2-2; TCRdb indicates TRBD1, and absent DNA this call remains unverified. Germline lookup yields CDR1 SGHDN and CDR2 FVKESK. CDR3 length: 19 residues. The CDR3 reads CASSLLLPLRQGNTGELFF.

The rearrangement links TRBV15 to TRBJ2-7; the TCRdb D gene call, TRBD1, has no DNA to confirm it. CDR3 length equals 15 residues. Germline V gives CDR1 LNHNV, CDR2 YYDKDF (reference sequence). The CDR3 is CATSTKRQGGDEQYF.

The V call is TRBV6-5, the J call TRBJ1-5; TCRdb indicates TRBD1, and absent DNA this call remains unverified. CDR3 length: 16 amino acids. CDR1 and CDR2 (germline): MNHEY, SVGAGI. The CDR3: CASSYSGQGPNQPQHF.

The chain uses TRBV7-6 and TRBJ2-3; TCRdb's D gene call, TRBD2, goes unchecked for lack of DNA. The germline V gene has CDR1 SGHVS and CDR2 FNYEAQ. The CDR3 contains 15 residues. CDR3 in amino acids: CASSTLATSRDTQYF.

The V call is TRBV5-1, the J call TRBJ1-4. In germline, CDR1 is SGHRS, CDR2 YFSETQ. This CDR3 comprises 15 residues. The CDR3 loop is CASSLDEGKNEKLFF. Complete variable domain (other parts from reference TRBV5-1 and TRBJ1-4): KAGVTQTPRYLIKTRGQQVTLSCSPISGHRSVSWYQQTPGQGLQFLFEYFSETQRNKGNFPGRFSGRQFSNSRSEMNVSTLELGDSALYLCASSLDEGKNEKLFFGSGTQLSVL.

The V call is TRBV4-1, the J call TRBJ1-1. CDR1 is MGHRA, CDR2 YSYEKL, per germline. CDR3 size: 15 residues. CDR3 loop: CASSQAGGRVTEAFF.

This CDR3 reads CATKGSSYGYTF. The chain uses TRBV6-5 and TRBJ1-2; with no DNA, the TCRdb D assignment of TRBD1 cannot be verified. The CDR3 runs to 12 residues. Looked up from germline, CDR1 is MNHEY and CDR2 is SVGAGI.

The chain uses TRBV27 and TRBJ1-1. The CDR3 length is 13 residues. In germline, CDR1 is MNHEY, CDR2 SMNVEV (reference sequence). CDR3 residues: CASSYVANTEAFF.

The chain couples TRBV27 to TRBJ2-3. Germline CDR1 is MNHEY and CDR2 is SMNVEV (reference sequence). This CDR3 has 16 amino acids. CDR3 residues: CASSTIFGIDTDTQYF.

The chain joins TRBV4-2 to TRBJ2-7; absent DNA, TCRdb's TRBD1 call cannot be checked. CDR1 and CDR2 (germline): LGHNA, YNFKEQ. The CDR3 totals 16 residues. The CDR3 loop is CASSPVRDRVSYEQYF.

V and J are TRBV29-1 and TRBJ1-2. Germline CDR1 is SQVTM and CDR2 is ANQGSEA. The CDR3 is 13 amino acids. Here the CDR3 reads CSGSSPSRNDYTF. Complete variable domain (other parts from reference TRBV29-1 and TRBJ1-2): SAVISQKPSRDICQRGTSLTIQCQVDSQVTMMFWYRQQPGQSLTLIATANQGSEATYESGFVIDKFPISRPNLTFSTLTVSNMSPEDSSIYLCSGSSPSRNDYTFGSGTRLTVV.

This rearrangement joins TRBV7-7 to TRBJ1-3; absent DNA, TCRdb's TRBD1 call cannot be checked. Germline V lookup: CDR1 SSHAT, CDR2 FNYEAQ (reference sequence). This CDR3 is 15 amino acids long. The CDR3 here is CASSYRGRPGDTIYF.

This sequence joins TRBV29-1 and TRBJ1-2. This CDR3 has 12 residues. Per the germline V gene, CDR1 is SQVTM and CDR2 is ANQGSEA. CDR3 sequence reads: CSVVLGNYGYTF.

Considering frequency, this clonotype is medium-sized (0.01 to 0.1%). The chain employs TRBV7-6 and TRBJ1-1; the TCRdb call, TRBD1, lacks DNA for checking. Germline values: CDR1 SGHVS, CDR2 FNYEAQ. This CDR3 has 16 residues. The CDR3 here is CASSLGGQGAWTEAFF. Full variable domain (remainder filled in from reference TRBV7-6 and TRBJ1-1): GAGVSQSPRYKVTKRGQDVALRCDPISGHVSLYWYRQALGQGPEFLTYFNYEAQQDKSGLPNDRFSAERPEGSISTLTIQRTEQRDSAMYRCASSLGGQGAWTEAFFGQGTRLTVV.

The chain is built from TRBV7-2 and TRBJ2-1. Looked up from germline, CDR1 is SGHTA and CDR2 is FQGNSA. The CDR3 contains 12 residues. The CDR3 sequence is CASSFTDGVEFF.

The CDR3 protein is CASSLYRVNEQYF. The genes are TRBV5-6 and TRBJ2-7; TCRdb's D call of TRBD1 is untestable without DNA. Germline CDR1 is SGHDT and CDR2 is YYEEEE. The CDR3 has 13 amino acids.

CDR3 protein: CASSEALGHPNTEAFF. The genes are TRBV6-1 and TRBJ1-1; there is no DNA to check the TCRdb D call of TRBD1. Germline assignment: CDR1 MNHNS and CDR2 SASEGT. The CDR3 is made up of 16 amino acids.

The chain couples TRBV28 to TRBJ2-7; the D gene TCRdb calls, TRBD1, cannot be checked with no DNA. This CDR3 is 14 amino acids long. The germline V gene encodes CDR1 MDHEN and CDR2 SYDVKM. CDR3 sequence: CASSFLRSPAEQYF.